This T cell receptor beta chain was identified during a study of cytomegalovirus exposure and HLA in healthy donors. Study-level points and caveats: HLA restriction was apparent for most CMV-associated TCR beta chains in a later analysis.

13 Jbeta primers and 60 Vbeta primers were used for the PCR. Generated by immunoSEQ multiplex PCR, the TCRdb table keeps only in-frame clones and is missing some. The sample lists 150,000 to 200,000 clones, around 80% occurring once. As for this clone: Its target is not known.

This CDR3 contains 13 residues. Germline CDR1 reads MNHEY; CDR2 reads SMNVEV (reference sequence). Trimming took 5 bases from V and 1 from J, leaving 9 bases between them. This sequence joins TRBV27 and TRBJ2-7; the D gene is possibly TRBD2 (6 bases). The source of this sequence is a woman in her twenties or thirties in good health and CMV-seronegative. Material: PBMCs. CDR3: CASSPGDSYEQYF. In DNA, the CDR3 is TGTGCCAGCAGTCCGGGGGATTCCTACGAGCAGTACTTC.